This is a list of T cell receptor beta chains from one sample in a study of blood T cell repertoires in COVID-19. Libraries were prepared by immunoSEQ multiplex PCR; TCRdb keeps only in-frame clonotypes and omits some of them. The sample comprises over 350,000 clones, approximately 88% of which are singletons, and approximately 1% rests with the top ten. Sequenced input: PBMCs or T cells enriched from blood (not recorded which). The source of these receptors is a woman aged 25-40 years with acute COVID-19. Both conserved end residues are part of each CDR3. D genes are given only for firm matches. Rows may omit the clone size; those that give it use once, few, many or a size class.

V: TRBV28; size: -; D: -; J: TRBJ1-2; DNA: TGTGCCAGCAGCCAAGGGCCAGGGGCTGGCTACACCTTC; CDR3: CASSQGPGAGYTF
V: TRBV6-5; size: -; D: -; J: TRBJ1-2; DNA: TGTGCCAGCAGTTACATTGGTTCAGCCATGGAGGGCTACACCTTC; CDR3: CASSYIGSAMEGYTF
V: TRBV24-1; size: -; D: -; J: TRBJ2-3; DNA: TGTGCCACCAGTGATTCCCCCCGGTTGAGCACAGATACGCAGTATTTT; CDR3: CATSDSPRLSTDTQYF
V: TRBV5-1; size: -; D: -; J: TRBJ1-6; DNA: TGCGCCAGCAGCTTTGGAACTAGCTCCTATAATTCACCCCTCCACTTT; CDR3: CASSFGTSSYNSPLHF
V: TRBV5-6; size: -; D: -; J: TRBJ2-7; DNA: TGTGCCAGCAGCTTGGCCGCAGGGTATTTGGGTGAGCAGTACTTC; CDR3: CASSLAAGYLGEQYF
V: TRBV10-3; size: -; D: TRBD1; J: TRBJ2-7; DNA: TGTGCCAGCCGCGACCCACAGGGGTTGACCTACGAGCAGTACTTC; CDR3: CASRDPQGLTYEQYF
V: TRBV5-1; size: -; D: -; J: TRBJ1-5; DNA: TGCGCCAGCAGCTTGGGAGGGGGTCAGCCCCAGCATTTT; CDR3: CASSLGGGQPQHF
V: TRBV23-1; size: once; D: TRBD2; J: TRBJ2-7; DNA: TGCGCCAGCAGTCAGGTTAGCGGGGTCGGCTCCTACGAGCAGTACTTC; CDR3: CASSQVSGVGSYEQYF
V: TRBV29-1; size: -; D: TRBD2; J: TRBJ2-5; DNA: TGCAGCGGACGACTAGCTCCGGGGGGGACCCAGTACTTC; CDR3: CSGRLAPGGTQYF
V: TRBV9; size: -; D: -; J: TRBJ1-3; DNA: TGTGCCAGCAGCGAGGACACCTACTCTGGAAACACCATATATTTT; CDR3: CASSEDTYSGNTIYF
V: TRBV9; size: -; D: -; J: TRBJ1-2; DNA: TGTGCCAGCAGGAAGTCGTCTGGCGGCGGCTACACCTTC; CDR3: CASRKSSGGGYTF
V: TRBV21-1; size: -; D: -; J: TRBJ2-5; DNA: TGTGCCAGCATCAGGGACAGGGGCAGCCAAGAGACCCAGTACTTC; CDR3: CASIRDRGSQETQYF
V: TRBV4-1; size: -; D: -; J: TRBJ2-2; DNA: TGCGCCAGCAGCCACGTGAACACCGGGGAGCTGTTTTTT; CDR3: CASSHVNTGELFF
V: TRBV9; size: -; D: -; J: TRBJ1-5; DNA: TGTGCCAGCAGCGTTGGAGCGGGGGAGTTTAGCAATCAGCCCCAGCATTTT; CDR3: CASSVGAGEFSNQPQHF
V: TRBV4-3; size: -; D: TRBD1; J: TRBJ1-4; DNA: TGCGCCAGCAGCCAAGAACCCCCGGGACAGGGGGCAGGGAAACTGTTTTTT; CDR3: CASSQEPPGQGAGKLFF
V: TRBV5-6; size: -; D: -; J: TRBJ1-4; DNA: TGTGCCAGCAGCTTTCCGACAGGACCTCGTGAAAAACTGTTTTTT; CDR3: CASSFPTGPREKLFF
V: TRBV6-5; size: -; D: -; J: TRBJ1-2; DNA: TGTGCCAGCAGTTATGGTATGGGCCTTGGCTACACCTTC; CDR3: CASSYGMGLGYTF
V: TRBV11-3; size: once; D: -; J: TRBJ2-2; DNA: TGTGCCAGCCGGATAGGGGATAGGGCCGGGGAGCTGTTTTTT; CDR3: CASRIGDRAGELFF
V: TRBV4-1; size: once; D: -; J: TRBJ1-2; DNA: TGCGCCAGCAGCTCCGGGGTTTGGGATGGCTACACCTTC; CDR3: CASSSGVWDGYTF
V: TRBV7-9; size: -; D: -; J: TRBJ1-1; DNA: TGTGCCAGCAGCGATGCAAATCGGAGGGACACTGAAGCTTTCTTT; CDR3: CASSDANRRDTEAFF
V: TRBV10-3; size: -; D: TRBD1; J: TRBJ2-7; DNA: TGTGCCATCAGTGGGACGGGACAGAGCTCCTACGAGCAGTACTTC; CDR3: CAISGTGQSSYEQYF
V: TRBV24-1; size: -; D: TRBD1; J: TRBJ2-2; DNA: TGTGCCACCACTGACTCCCGGGACAGCCCGAACACCGGGGAGCTGTTTTTT; CDR3: CATTDSRDSPNTGELFF
V: TRBV3-1/TRBV3-2; size: few; D: -; J: TRBJ1-2; DNA: TGTGCCAGCAGCCAAGATTTAGAAAACTATGGCTACACCTTC; CDR3: CASSQDLENYGYTF
V: TRBV21-1; size: -; D: -; J: TRBJ2-3; DNA: TGTGCCAGCAGCCACAATCGGGTGCTAGCCTGCACAGATACGCAGTATTTT; CDR3: CASSHNRVLACTDTQYF
V: TRBV2; size: once; D: -; J: TRBJ1-2; DNA: TGTGCCAGCAGTGACCCCGGGACAAATGGCTACACCTTC; CDR3: CASSDPGTNGYTF
V: TRBV5-6; size: -; D: -; J: TRBJ1-5; DNA: TGTGCCAGCACCTCAGGGAGCAATCAGCCCCAGCATTTT; CDR3: CASTSGSNQPQHF
V: TRBV9; size: -; D: -; J: TRBJ1-5; DNA: TGTGCCAGCAGCGAACCGGGACTCAATCAGCCCCAGCATTTT; CDR3: CASSEPGLNQPQHF
V: TRBV7-7; size: -; D: TRBD1; J: TRBJ2-1; DNA: TGTGCCAGCAGCTTGAACAGGGGGCGCGACAATGAGCAGTTCTTC; CDR3: CASSLNRGRDNEQFF
V: TRBV7-3; size: -; D: -; J: TRBJ2-2; DNA: TGTGCCAGCAGCCCCAGCGAGGGCGGGGAGCTGTTTTTT; CDR3: CASSPSEGGELFF
V: TRBV2; size: -; D: -; J: TRBJ2-2; DNA: TGTGCCAGCAGTGTAGGGGCCAACACCGGGGAGCTGTTTTTT; CDR3: CASSVGANTGELFF
V: TRBV5-6; size: few; D: -; J: TRBJ2-2; DNA: TGTGCCAGCAAAAAGGGGCCTTTCGGTGTCGGGGAGCTGTTTTTT; CDR3: CASKKGPFGVGELFF
V: TRBV5-1; size: -; D: TRBD1; J: TRBJ1-1; DNA: TGCGCCAGCAGCTTGGACGGACAGGGCCACACTGAAGCTTTCTTT; CDR3: CASSLDGQGHTEAFF
V: TRBV19; size: -; D: -; J: TRBJ1-3; DNA: TGTGCCAGTAGCTACAGCTCTGGAAACACCATATATTTT; CDR3: CASSYSSGNTIYF
V: TRBV9; size: -; D: -; J: TRBJ2-1; DNA: TGTGCCAGCTCCAAGGGGGATATCGGTGAGCAGTTCTTC; CDR3: CASSKGDIGEQFF
V: TRBV9; size: -; D: TRBD1; J: TRBJ1-2; DNA: TGTGCCAGCAGCGTAGGCGGGACAGGGGGAGACGGCTACACCTTC; CDR3: CASSVGGTGGDGYTF
V: TRBV7-2; size: -; D: -; J: TRBJ1-5; DNA: TGTGCCAGCAGCTTAGCGGGGCAGGGAGGCAGTCAGCCCCAGCATTTT; CDR3: CASSLAGQGGSQPQHF
V: TRBV5-1; size: -; D: -; J: TRBJ2-7; DNA: TGCGCCAGCAGCTTGGGGTTGCGGGACAGCTCCTACGAGCAGTACTTC; CDR3: CASSLGLRDSSYEQYF
V: TRBV6-1; size: -; D: -; J: TRBJ1-1; DNA: TGTGCCAGCAGTGAACCCAGGCTCCGAGCCCATGTGAACACTGAAGCTTTCTTT; CDR3: CASSEPRLRAHVNTEAFF
V: TRBV5-1; size: -; D: -; J: TRBJ1-2; DNA: TGCGCCAGCAGCTTGGAACAGAATGGCTACACCTTC; CDR3: CASSLEQNGYTF
V: TRBV10-1; size: -; D: TRBD1; J: TRBJ2-2; DNA: TGCGCCAGCAGTGAACAGGGGTACACCGGGGAGCTGTTTTTT; CDR3: CASSEQGYTGELFF
V: TRBV27; size: few; D: -; J: TRBJ2-1; DNA: TGTGCCAGCAGACAAGTGCGGATTAGGAATGAGCAGTTCTTC; CDR3: CASRQVRIRNEQFF
V: TRBV10-2; size: -; D: TRBD2; J: TRBJ2-1; DNA: TGCGCCAGCAGCTTACTAGCGGGGGGGACCTACAATGAGCAGTTCTTC; CDR3: CASSLLAGGTYNEQFF
V: TRBV2; size: -; D: -; J: TRBJ2-7; DNA: TGTGCCAGCAGTGAAATGGGGACACTCCCCTACGAGCAGTACTTC; CDR3: CASSEMGTLPYEQYF
V: TRBV24-1; size: once; D: TRBD1; J: TRBJ2-4; DNA: TGTGCCACCAGTGATTCAAGGGGGCCCGGAAACATTCAGTACTTC; CDR3: CATSDSRGPGNIQYF
V: TRBV2; size: -; D: TRBD1; J: TRBJ1-2; DNA: TGTGCCAGCGCCGACCCCGGGACAGTGTGGGGCTACACCTTC; CDR3: CASADPGTVWGYTF
V: TRBV27; size: once; D: -; J: TRBJ1-2; DNA: TGTGCCAGCAGTCTACGACATTCCTCAAACTATGGCTACACCTTC; CDR3: CASSLRHSSNYGYTF
V: TRBV10-1; size: once; D: -; J: TRBJ2-7; DNA: TGCGCCAGCAGTGAGGCCGCCGCCGGGGGAGACGAGCAGTACTTC; CDR3: CASSEAAAGGDEQYF
V: TRBV9; size: -; D: -; J: TRBJ1-2; DNA: TGTGCCAGCAGCCCCCGAGGACAGTTTCAGAACTTCTATGGCTACACCTTC; CDR3: CASSPRGQFQNFYGYTF
V: TRBV7-8; size: -; D: TRBD1; J: TRBJ1-5; DNA: TGTGCCAGCAGCCTACAGGACAGGGGTGCAAATCAGCCCCAGCATTTT; CDR3: CASSLQDRGANQPQHF
V: TRBV7-2; size: -; D: TRBD1; J: TRBJ1-2; DNA: TGTGCCAGCAGCTTATCTTGGGACAGGGTGCAAAAGGGCTACACCTTC; CDR3: CASSLSWDRVQKGYTF
V: TRBV10-2; size: -; D: TRBD2; J: TRBJ2-3; DNA: TGCGCCAGCAGGATCTTTAGCGGGGGGGCTGACACAGATACGCAGTATTTT; CDR3: CASRIFSGGADTDTQYF